This T cell receptor beta chain was observed in a study of CD8+CD57+ T cells in acquired aplastic anemia. Study context: Average DNA yield from sorted CD4+ and CD8+ cells was around 3.2 ug.

Study-level findings and limits: Roughly 30 CD8+ CDR3 sequences occurred in both the patients and the controls.

By flow cytometry, patients selected for sequencing had shown an expansion of CD8+CD57+ cells. CDR1 and CDR2 from the germline V gene are WNHNN and SYGVQD (reference sequence). The CDR3 covers 15 residues. The trim removed 3 bases at V and 1 base at J, leaving 6 bases unmatched. Concerning this clonotype itself: Antigen unknown.

The template used for profiling TCR beta VDJ and CDR3 was genomic DNA. TCRdb used MiXCR to reprocess the reads, holding one entry per CDR3 protein. The table includes about 200,000 distinct CDR3 sequences, 65% detected once. The material sequenced was sorted CD4+, CD8+, or CD8+CD57+ T cells (not recorded which) from PBMCs. The rearrangement links TRBV10-1 to TRBJ2-7, with 7 bases fitting TRBD2. This receptor was taken from a human donor with aplastic anemia. This CDR3 is CASSDGTKMSYEQYF. The CDR3, as DNA: TGCGCCAGCAGTGACGGGACTAAGATGTCCTACGAGCAGTACTTC.